This TCR beta chain was obtained from a study of cytomegalovirus exposure and HLA in healthy donors. About the study: Out of fewer than 400 genotyped donors, less than 90% belonged to the Caucasian-associated ancestry cluster.

This CDR3 is 14 amino acids long. V was trimmed by 1 base and J by 7 bases, leaving 10 bases between them. The germline V gene encodes CDR1 SGHVS and CDR2 FNYEAQ. Findings of the study overall: Most of the TCR beta V segments (in an earlier analysis) were productive either about 87% or about 30% of the time. Cytomegalovirus association was listed for 164 TCR beta chains. Published work reported that the classifier diagnosed cytomegalovirus status with high specificity and sensitivity.

13 Jbeta primers and 60 Vbeta primers were used for the PCR. The assay was immunoSEQ multiplex PCR, and TCRdb's table has in-frame clones only and misses some. The table has 150,000 to 200,000 clones, about 80% seen once. A remark on this clone: Its target is unknown.

The chain combines TRBV7-6 with TRBJ1-4; weak D call: TRBD1 (5 bases). The receptor comes from a woman between 18 and 30 years old in good health and CMV-seropositive. The sample consisted of PBMCs. CDR3 in amino acids: CASSLEGEGEKLFF. Here the CDR3 DNA reads TGTGCCAGCAGCTTAGAAGGGGAGGGTGAAAAACTGTTTTTT.